This TCR beta chain is from a study of cytomegalovirus exposure and HLA in healthy donors (dated by TCRdb to about 2017). Turning to the overall study: According to an earlier analysis of a few hundred of the donors, roughly 180 million T cells yielded 100 million or so unique TCR beta sequences and about 300 Gb of sequence data. Roughly 300 gigabases of sequencing data and some 85 million unique TCR sequences were included in an early release covering over 600 HLA-typed donors. The genetic ancestry cluster associated with self-reported Caucasian donors included 81% of the roughly 380 genotyped donors. The study aimed to test whether signatures of past pathogen exposure could be identified by cataloging public T cell receptors. The study profiled the T cell repertoires of fewer than 850 subjects by immunosequencing and related them to cytomegalovirus serostatus. Along with the approximately 700-subject first cohort, a separate validation cohort of over a hundred different subjects was used. High-throughput TCR immunosequencing, statistical association of individual TCRs with disease status, and machine learning were combined to predict cytomegalovirus infection status. To study patterns of TCR occurrence, a later analysis re-analyzed previously published TCR beta repertoires from 600 to 750 donors and added high-resolution HLA genotyping. Rather than drawing on any new phenotypic data, the later analysis identified candidate immune exposures from TCR beta sequences and the way those sequences occurred across donors. To decide whether each TCR beta V gene segment behaved as functional or pseudogenic, an earlier analysis of over 500 of the donors relied on high-throughput TCR beta sequencing. Donor age, sex, ethnicity and CMV serostatus were compiled alongside the repertoire data. In a later genetic analysis, genome-wide SNP genotypes for 398 of the 666 donors were used, and that subset was treated as a discovery cohort. Every repertoire in the discovery cohort had been generated on one and the same sequencing platform. Class I and class II HLA loci were covered by the typing at four-digit resolution. Typing coverage differed by locus: A, B, C, DRB1 and DQB1 were typed in roughly 629-630 donors, DQA1 in approximately 520, DPA1 in around 600, and DPB1 in around 440. Because of strong linkage in the cohort, roughly five DR-DQ haplotypes were treated as single units for association and clustering. On average, 235,054 unique TCR beta nucleotide sequences were sequenced per donor among 350 to 400 genotyped donors of the cohort, with about 19% of those sequences being non-productive.

Library method: the immunoSEQ multiplex PCR assay. For the multiplex PCR, a mixture combining 60 forward primers for TCR Vbeta segments and 13 reverse primers for TCR Jbeta segments was used. The CDR3 region of rearranged TCR beta genes was amplified from genomic DNA with a multiplex PCR assay. On the Illumina HiSeq System, the amplified TCR beta libraries were sequenced as 87-base-pair reads. Concerning the study's data processing: Across the 600 to 700 repertoires, a later analysis counted approximately 83 million unique TCR beta chains, roughly 11 million of which were shared by at least two donors. Raw reads were error-corrected and collapsed into unique sequences with a nearest-neighbor algorithm that merged closely related sequences to remove PCR and sequencing errors. To assign V, D and J gene segments, CDR3 sequences were aligned to IMGT reference sequences. For a sequence to be retained, a match of at least six nucleotides to both a V gene segment and a J gene segment was required. Rearrangements were called productive when the CDR3 lacked stop codons and stayed in frame with V and J; all others were non-productive. CDR3 was defined according to IMGT convention as the region running from the second conserved V-encoded cysteine to the conserved J-encoded phenylalanine. In an earlier analysis of more than 550 of the donors, sequences lacking an unambiguous match to a single V gene segment were excluded. In an earlier analysis of approximately 550 of the donors, V segments were called functional above 56.7% productive rearrangements and were called segregating when the between-donor standard deviation exceeded 5%. A statistical classification framework was developed to diagnose cytomegalovirus status using the catalog of TCR beta chain sequences. V and J gene assignment, in a later analysis, came from comparing TCR nucleotide sequences with IMGT/GENE-DB human TR gene sequences. Using the TCRdist pipeline, a later analysis assigned CDR3 sequences along with most-parsimonious VDJ recombination scenarios. In a later analysis, each TCR beta chain was defined by its CDR3 amino acid sequence together with its V-gene family, and reads lacking a unique V-gene family were excluded. In a later analysis, 500 to 700 highly shared, low-generation-probability nucleotide sequences were removed to address suspected cross-contamination and a sequencing artifact. A later analysis calculated a clonal expansion index for each public chain from normalized within-repertoire ranks of inferred template counts. In a later analysis, generation probabilities were computed with a VDJ recombination model fitted to out-of-frame rearrangements, and the resulting probabilities were checked against IGoR. In a later analysis, TCR-TCR, TCR-HLA and TCR-CMV co-occurrence was scored with hypergeometric tests, and a repertoire-size bias correction was applied to TCR pairs. In a later analysis, false discovery rates were estimated by permuting HLA or CMV assignments 20 times. In a later analysis, co-occurring TCRs were grouped using DBSCAN, with TCRdist sequence similarity added in when clustering inside HLA-allele-positive subsets. For co-occurrence clustering, repertoires with fewer than 30,000 or more than 120,000 public chains were excluded, along with five or six repertoires with anomalous nucleotide sharing. TCRdb re-hosts the immuneACCESS table, in-frame sequences only. Its copies lack some clones; in the studies checked, an unresolved V gene accounts for under half of them, and the cause for the rest is not known. V and J calls and clone size come straight from that table; D and trimming were deduced from the DNA. Within this sample are around 150,000 clones, with 60% to 80% of them counted one time only. The ten largest clones add up to over 12% of the sample.

With respect to this clone: Its antigen is still unknown. Base qualities are not provided; no much larger clone lies one nucleotide away.

The cohort comprised fewer than 700 healthy bone marrow donors. All cohort members were sampled while nominally healthy, although unrecorded immune exposures were likely present. The donor was CMV seropositive and was included in the group of 250 to 350 seropositive cohort members. Every donor gave a peripheral blood sample, and the peripheral blood mononuclear cells from that sample were used for TCR beta sequencing. The Qiagen DNeasy Blood Extraction Kit was used to extract genomic DNA from the blood cell samples. Study-wide findings and limitations: A later genetic analysis reported fewer N-insertions in productive TCRs among donors in an Asian-associated ancestry cluster than the roughly 650-donor mean. The study listed approximately 160 TCR beta chains as associated with cytomegalovirus. An earlier analysis of 587 of the donors showed that most TCR beta V segments appeared in productive rearrangements either about 87% or about 30% of the time, which broadly matched IMGT annotations. A cluster of highly shared sequence variants was judged likely to represent a technical artifact of the sequencing pipeline. Because counts were too low, some 17 rarely observed V segments, including chromosome 9 orphons, were excluded from the earlier analysis of around 590 of the donors. The presence/absence analyses assumed that sequencing depth was roughly uniform across donors, and that assumption may not be true. For the cohort, immune exposure information was limited to CMV serostatus. Some IMGT-functional V segments, including TRBV6-2 and TRBV6-3, could not be told apart with the 87-base-pair reads, so those segments were excluded. In a later analysis, several top co-occurrence clusters were reported to appear linked to parvovirus B19, influenza, CMV and Epstein-Barr virus. Compared with equally common non-associated chains, HLA-associated TCR beta chains in a later analysis were more clonally expanded and had lower generation probabilities. A few of the identified cytomegalovirus-associated TCR beta chains were confirmed in vitro to be specific for cytomegalovirus antigens. The authors suggested that the approach could potentially be generalized to other disease states and immunological phenotypes. Most TCR sequences were observed very rarely across donors, whereas some public TCRs were present in many individuals. According to a later analysis, TCR association rates differed among HLA loci, with DRB1 alleles showing the most associated TCRs and HLA-C alleles showing the fewest. In a later analysis, most CMV-associated TCR beta chains were found to appear HLA-restricted, with HLA associations seemingly driven largely by CMV exposure. V-gene and J-gene trimming of TCR beta chains was associated with a missense DCLRE1C variant in a later genetic analysis, and the association was replicated in an independent cohort. A further reported finding was that TCR beta sequences accurately predicted the HLA-A and HLA-B alleles for most subjects in the first cohort. Linkage disequilibrium might explain the correlated functional status among segregating V segments, but an unknown experimental factor could not be excluded. A later analysis associated 16,951 TCR beta sequences with specific HLA alleles at a false discovery rate of 0.05. In both the original and validation cohorts, the classifier was reported to diagnose cytomegalovirus status with high specificity and sensitivity. HLA typing was unavailable for some donors at each locus, so association tests used only the typed subset. Only TCR beta chains were sequenced in this cohort, and the absence of alpha or paired-chain data limited detectable features. When HLA alleles, especially DR and DQ, strongly co-occurred, attributing TCR associations to individual alleles was difficult.

Trimming takes 2 bases from V and 9 bases from J, and the germline ends sit 5 bases apart. The CDR3 runs 11 amino acids, cysteine and phenylalanine included. The CDR3 DNA has 33 bases and is translated from base 1. CDR1 SGHTA and CDR2 FQGNSA are derived from the germline V gene. Sequencing input: PBMCs. The chain was built from TRBV7-2 and TRBJ1-3; the D gene remains uncertain. The source is a man aged 45 to 65 in good health and CMV-seropositive. The DNA sequence is as follows: TGTGCCAGCAGCTTATACAGCACCATATATTTT. Its amino acids are CASSLYSTIYF.